This paragraph reports one T cell receptor beta chain. Its antigen remains unidentified. Deletions cut 6 bases from V and 0 bases from J, with 15 bases between. Germline-derived CDR1 and CDR2 are MNHEY and SVGAGI. This CDR3 region has 15 residues. The sample comes from a study of CD8+ T cells in alopecia areata. The study, taken as a whole, reports: Higher clonality and more expanded CD8+ clones appeared in lesional than normal scalp.

cDNA reverse transcribed from extracted RNA served as the sequencing template. Produced via immunoSEQ multiplex PCR; TCRdb's table is partial and in-frame only. The table lists roughly 150,000 clones, 45% to 60% of them singletons. PBMCs provided sorted CD4+ and CD8+ T cells. This sequence was found in a human donor in good health. The material sequenced was CD4+ T cells sorted from blood. V and J are TRBV6-5 and TRBJ2-7, with D uncertain. The CDR3 protein is CASRPGRSNSYEQYF. CDR3 coding DNA: TGTGCCAGCAGGCCGGGCAGGTCGAACTCCTACGAGCAGTACTTC.